This record concerns one T cell receptor beta chain sequence. Its target is unknown. The CDR3 contains 13 residues. The V gene's germline CDR1 is SGHTA and CDR2 FQGTGA. V lost 5 bases, J lost 5 bases, and 3 bases stayed unmatched. The sample comes from a study of T cell responses to AZD1222 COVID-19 vaccine. Generated by immunoSEQ multiplex PCR, the TCRdb table keeps only in-frame clones and is missing some. The repertoire includes 100,000 to 150,000 clones, approximately 91% of them detected once, and roughly 0.98% sits in the top ten. Study outcomes and limitations: It was only 6 or 7 AZD1222 recipients who were seropositive at baseline. The donors showed a predominance of white British ancestry and of females, with possible underestimation of clonal diversity. Reportedly, nearly half the spike-specific TCRs target unmutated variant regions. Spike was spanned by vaccine-associated CD4 TCRs, which were dominant at 160-218 and 743-854.

The source of this sequence is an adult who received the AZD1222 COVID-19 vaccine. This specimen was peripheral blood, taken 28 days after the second AZD1222 dose. The J gene is TRBJ2-5, the V gene TRBV7-3; TRBD2 matches at 9 bases. The CDR3 protein is CASSPSGTETQYF. The CDR3 nucleotides are TGTGCCAGCAGCCCTAGCGGGACCGAGACCCAGTACTTC.